This record covers a single T cell receptor beta chain. TCRdb keeps only in-frame clones here, not all; method: immunoSEQ multiplex PCR. The table includes 150,000 to 200,000 clones, less than 90% detected once. This CDR3 contains 15 residues. The J segment lost 2 bases and the V segment lost 5 bases, leaving 6 bases of the junction unmatched. Germline CDR1 reads PRHDT; CDR2 reads FYEKMQ (reference sequence). This entry is derived from a study of blood T cell repertoires in COVID-19. This TCR derives from a man between 65 and 85 years old with active or convalescent COVID-19. Input material: peripheral blood. The V call is TRBV13, the J call TRBJ2-1; 7 positions agree with TRBD1. The CDR3 nucleotides are TGTGCCAGCAGCCCTCGGGACAGCGCCTACAATGAGCAGTTCTTC. It yields the protein CASSPRDSAYNEQFF.